Shown below are 24 T cell receptor beta chains from a single sample sequenced in a study of shared clonotypes between healthy human individuals. The protocol was immunoSEQ multiplex PCR, while the TCRdb copy is restricted to in-frame clones and leaves out a portion. This table has about half a million clones, about 78% appearing once. Sequencing was carried out using PBMCs. These TCRs come from a woman aged 40 to 50 in good health. Some clones in this sample may be carry-over from other donors' samples.

The CDR3 nucleotides are TGCGCCAGCAGCTTTAACAGCCCCGCCGACGAGCAGTACTTC. It translates to CASSFNSPADEQYF. The chain uses TRBV5-1 and TRBJ2-7; D is unresolved. V was clipped by 2 bases and J by 5 bases, with 14 bases between them. The CDR3 covers 14 residues. Germline CDR1 reads SGHRS; CDR2 reads YFSETQ.

The chain couples TRBV7-6 to TRBJ2-1, with 9 bases that match TRBD1. The CDR3 length is 15 residues. Germline CDR1 is SGHVS and CDR2 is FNYEAQ. The V gene end was trimmed by 3 bases and the J gene end by 8 bases; junction bases not matched to a gene: 8. CDR3 sequence (DNA): TGTGCCAGCAGCTTCGACAGGGGGGTTGCATATGAGCAGTTCTTC. This gives the protein CASSFDRGVAYEQFF.

The chain links TRBV19 to TRBJ2-2; D is uncertain. The CDR3 is made up of 12 amino acids. Germline values: CDR1 LNHDA, CDR2 SQIVND (reference sequence). Trimming stripped 4 bases from V and 7 bases from J, with 7 bases between. CDR3 loop: CASSTWNGELFF. CDR3 sequence (DNA): TGTGCCAGTAGTACCTGGAACGGGGAGCTGTTTTTT.

This rearrangement joins TRBV5-4 to TRBJ1-1; no firm D call. The CDR3 runs 13 residues. Germline V gene data show CDR1 as SGHNT and CDR2 as YYREEE (reference sequence). V lost 2 bases and J lost 2, with 7 bases in between. The CDR3 coding sequence is TGTGCCAGCAGCTTTTCGGATAACACTGAAGCTTTCTTT. Its protein product is CASSFSDNTEAFF.

This clone was found once. The rearrangement joins TRBV7-2 to TRBJ2-7; 13 bases are shared with TRBD2. Germline CDR1 SGHTA, CDR2 FQGNSA. Trimming cost V 2 bases and J 5 bases; bases outside gene matches: 3. There are 15 residues in the CDR3. In DNA, the CDR3 is TGTGCCAGCAGCTTACCGGGACTAGCGGGAAACGAGCAGTACTTC. Translated: CASSLPGLAGNEQYF.

The gene calls are TRBV5-4 and TRBJ2-7, with 8 bases identical to TRBD1. The germline V gene has CDR1 SGHNT and CDR2 YYREEE (reference sequence). This CDR3 spans 14 amino acids. The V segment lost 1 base and the J segment 3 bases; nucleotides outside the gene matches: 3. This CDR3 reads CASSLKQGDYEQYF. The CDR3 coding sequence is TGTGCCAGCAGCTTGAAACAGGGGGACTACGAGCAGTACTTC.

The chain recombines TRBV30 with TRBJ1-2; no definite D call. Germline V lookup: CDR1 GTSNPN, CDR2 SVGIG (reference sequence). V gave up 6 bases and J gave up 2 bases, with 7 bases separating them. The CDR3 spans 11 residues. The CDR3 sequence is CACDTNYGYTF. The CDR3, as DNA: TGTGCCTGTGACACCAACTATGGCTACACCTTC.

V usage is TRBV5-1 and J usage is TRBJ2-7; 8 bases are shared with TRBD2. The V and J ends lost 6 bases and 2 bases, in that order; junction bases with no gene match: 10. This CDR3 has 15 amino acids. CDR1 is SGHRS, CDR2 YFSETQ, per germline. The CDR3, as DNA: TGCGCCAGCACATTGAGCGGGAGTGGTGCCTACGAGCAGTACTTC. Residues: CASTLSGSGAYEQYF.

The rearrangement uses TRBV7-2 and TRBJ1-2, with D uncertain. The CDR3 runs 14 residues. V gave up 2 bases and J gave up 6 bases, with 13 bases separating them. CDR1 is SGHTA, CDR2 FQGNSA, per germline. CDR3 nucleotides: TGTGCCAGCAGCTTAAATACGGTTCTGGATGGCTACACCTTC. This gives the protein CASSLNTVLDGYTF.

The chain recombines TRBV2 with TRBJ2-7; unclear D gene. Trimming removed 9 bases at V and 2 bases at J, with 23 bases between. CDR1 SNHLY and CDR2 FYNNEI come from the germline V gene. The CDR3 runs to 16 residues. The CDR3 protein is CASVPDVGVSAYEQYF. The CDR3 DNA follows: TGTGCCAGTGTTCCGGACGTTGGAGTTTCAGCCTACGAGCAGTACTTC.

This sequence joins TRBV7-9 and TRBJ1-6; D might be TRBD1 (6 bases). Germline V gives CDR1 SEHNR, CDR2 FQNEAQ (reference sequence). Trimming cost V 1 base and J 7 bases, with 11 bases left between them. The CDR3 is 15 residues long. The CDR3 loop reads CASSLGSGANSPLHF. The CDR3 DNA sequence: TGTGCCAGCAGCTTAGGCTCGGGGGCCAATTCACCCCTCCACTTT.

This chain links TRBV5-1 with TRBJ2-5; tentatively, D is TRBD2 (6 bases). V lost 0 bases, J lost 0 bases, and 12 bases lay in between. Germline V gene sequence: CDR1 SGHRS, CDR2 YFSETQ. The CDR3 has 16 residues. The CDR3 protein is CASSLGPGGYQETQYF. CDR3 in DNA: TGCGCCAGCAGCTTGGGGCCCGGAGGGTACCAAGAGACCCAGTACTTC.

The chain is built from TRBV7-8 and TRBJ2-5; D is possibly TRBD2 (5 bases). Germline V gene lookup returns CDR1 SGHVS and CDR2 FQNEAQ. Trimming left V 5 bases short and J 5 bases short, with 15 bases between. CDR3 size: 14 residues. The CDR3 coding sequence is TGTGCCAGCAGCCGAGGGAGACGAGGGGAGACCCAGTACTTC. This encodes CASSRGRRGETQYF.

The chain joins TRBV11-2 to TRBJ2-1; TRBD2 matches at 8 bases. The ends lost 3 bases at V and 4 bases at J; junction bases unmatched: 2. Germline-derived CDR1 and CDR2 are SGHAT and FQNNGV. The CDR3 is made up of 14 amino acids. CDR3: CASSLTSEYNEQFF. The CDR3 region has the DNA TGTGCCAGCAGCTTGACTAGCGAGTACAATGAGCAGTTCTTC.

This rearrangement joins TRBV19 to TRBJ1-1; the match to TRBD1 covers 8 bases. V lost 4 bases and J lost 6; bases outside the gene matches: 10. Germline V CDR1 and CDR2: LNHDA, SQIVND (reference sequence). The CDR3 loop spans 15 amino acids. CDR3 coding DNA: TGTGCCAGTAGTACGGGCGGGACAGGTTACCCTGAAGCTTTCTTT. Protein: CASSTGGTGYPEAFF.

The table lists this clone with a few counts. The chain has TRBV29-1 and TRBJ2-7, with TRBD1 matching over 8 bases. Germline V gene sequence: CDR1 SQVTM, CDR2 ANQGSEA. V lost 3 bases, J lost 5 bases, and 3 bases stayed unmatched. CDR3 length: 12 amino acids. CDR3 protein: CSVDRGRDEQYF. CDR3 in DNA: TGCAGCGTTGACAGGGGGCGCGACGAGCAGTACTTC.

The chain employs TRBV5-1 and TRBJ2-2; no clear D. Trimming stripped 0 bases from V and 7 bases from J, with 7 bases between. The V gene's germline CDR1 is SGHRS and CDR2 YFSETQ. This CDR3 region has 13 residues. CDR3 sequence: CASSLEIVGELFF. As DNA, the CDR3 is TGCGCCAGCAGCTTGGAAATTGTCGGGGAGCTGTTTTTT.

The J gene is TRBJ1-4, the V gene TRBV28, with D possibly matching TRBD1 (6 bases). Germline CDR1 reads MDHEN; CDR2 reads SYDVKM. There are 14 residues in the CDR3. V was pared by 3 bases and J by 4 bases, with 9 bases between. The CDR3: CASSLGGNNEKLFF. CDR3 nucleotide sequence: TGTGCCAGCAGTTTGGGGGGCAATAATGAAAAACTGTTTTTT.

The rearrangement joins TRBV18 to TRBJ2-1, with a possible D match to TRBD2 (6 bases). The CDR3 spans 16 residues. Between the trimmed V and J ends, which lost 0 bases and 6 bases, there was a span of 15 bases. The germline gives CDR1 KGHSH, CDR2 LQKENI. The CDR3 sequence: CASSPPGRDRLNEQFF. The CDR3 DNA follows: TGTGCCAGCTCACCACCGGGGCGGGATAGGCTCAATGAGCAGTTCTTC.

The CDR3 nucleotides are TGTGCCAGCTCGAAGACTAGCGGGAGGATCGGAGATACGCAGTATTTT. Its translation is CASSKTSGRIGDTQYF. This chain connects TRBV18 to TRBJ2-3; TRBD2 agrees at 13 bases. Per germline, CDR1 KGHSH and CDR2 LQKENI. This CDR3 has 16 residues. The V segment lost 6 bases and the J segment 5 bases; nucleotides outside the gene matches: 8.

The chain joins TRBV7-8 to TRBJ2-2; D perhaps matches TRBD1 (6 bases). Germline CDR1 SGHVS, CDR2 FQNEAQ. CDR3 length equals 16 residues. V was cut by 5 bases and J by 2 bases, with 15 bases left in between. CDR3 bases: TGTGCCAGCAGCCAATCCGGGACACGAAACACCGGGGAGCTGTTTTTT. Its translation: CASSQSGTRNTGELFF. The full variable domain, rest sourced from reference TRBV7-8 and TRBJ2-2, is GAGVSQSPRYKVAKRGQDVALRCDPISGHVSLFWYQQALGQGPEFLTYFQNEAQLDKSGLPSDRFFAERPEGSVSTLKIQRTQQEDSAVYLCASSQSGTRNTGELFFGEGSRLTVL.

The rearrangement joins TRBV27 to TRBJ2-7; D could derive from TRBD1 or TRBD2 (6 bases each). V was clipped by 4 bases and J by 1 base, with 17 bases between them. Germline CDR1 is MNHEY and CDR2 is SMNVEV (reference sequence). There are 16 residues in the CDR3. In nucleotides, the CDR3 is TGTGCCAGCAGTTGGGGGCTAGCGCGAGGGTCCTACGAGCAGTACTTC. This encodes CASSWGLARGSYEQYF.

The chain links TRBV19 to TRBJ2-7, with 9 bases matching TRBD2. Germline trimming cut 5 bases from V and 0 bases from J; bases unmatched to any gene: 8. The germline gives CDR1 LNHDA, CDR2 SQIVND (reference sequence). The CDR3 totals 16 residues. DNA for the CDR3: TGTGCCAGTAGTTCCGGACTAGCGATGAGCTCCTACGAGCAGTACTTC. Encoded protein: CASSSGLAMSSYEQYF.

The V gene is TRBV18, the J gene TRBJ2-7; D is unresolved. CDR3 size: 14 residues. CDR1 KGHSH and CDR2 LQKENI come from the germline V gene. The V and J ends lost 1 base and 2 bases respectively, with 9 bases between them. CDR3: CASSPLVAPYEQYF. In DNA, the CDR3 is TGTGCCAGCTCACCACTCGTAGCCCCCTACGAGCAGTACTTC. Based on the CDR3 plus reference TRBV18 and TRBJ2-7, the full variable domain is NAGVMQNPRHLVRRRGQEARLRCSPMKGHSHVYWYRQLPEEGLKFMVYLQKENIIDESGMPKERFSAEFPKEGPSILRIQQVVRGDSAAYFCASSPLVAPYEQYFGPGTRLTVT.